One and the same sample provided the 24 T cell receptor beta chains below, sequenced in a study of T cells in Graves' hyperthyroidism and ophthalmopathy. Template material for amplifying TCR beta CDR3 regions consisted of RNA transcripts. HTBI primers were employed in a first-round RT-PCR of the TCR CDR3. TCRdb independently ran MiXCR on the multiplex PCR reads; one entry per CDR3 protein. This table has about 600,000 distinct CDR3 sequences, approximately 15% appearing once. Sequenced: blood. The receptor source for this set is a woman aged 18-30 years with Graves' ophthalmopathy.

This clonotype was detected many times. This rearrangement joins TRBV28 to TRBJ2-5, with 8 bases that match TRBD1. Per the germline V gene, CDR1 is MDHEN and CDR2 is SYDVKM. With 3 bases clipped from V and 7 bases from J, the junction kept 7 bases outside the gene matches. CDR3 length: 14 residues. In DNA, the CDR3 is TGTGCCAGCAGTTTGCAGGGGGCAAGAGGGACCCAGTACTTC. It translates to CASSLQGARGTQYF.

This chain connects TRBV7-3 to TRBJ2-1, with 8 bases aligning to TRBD2. The CDR3 is 17 amino acids. The V gene end was trimmed by 4 bases and the J gene end by 3 bases; junction bases not matched to a gene: 11. CDR1 and CDR2 from the germline V gene are SGHTA and FQGTGA. The chain's CDR3 is CASSSPRGGANYNEQFF. CDR3 coding DNA: TGTGCCAGCAGCTCCCCCCGGGGGGGGGCGAACTACAATGAGCAGTTCTTC.

This clonotype has a count of ten or more. Here the CDR3 DNA reads TGTGCCAGCAGCTTGGAGCACTCCTACAATGAGCAGTTCTTC. Protein sequence: CASSLEHSYNEQFF. The chain carries TRBV5-5 and TRBJ2-1; no clear D gene. This CDR3 contains 14 residues. The germline V gene has CDR1 SGHKS and CDR2 YYEKEE (reference sequence). V was pared by 0 bases and J by 0 bases, with 4 bases between.

V gene TRBV7-2 combines with J gene TRBJ2-5; 7 nucleotides line up with TRBD2. CDR3 size: 17 residues. V lost 1 base to trimming and J lost 5 bases; unmatched junction nucleotides: 13. The germline CDR1 and CDR2 sequences are SGHTA and FQGNSA. Written as DNA, the CDR3 is TGTGCCAGCAGCTTAGGGGCAAGACTAGCTTGGGGGGAGACCCAGTACTTC. Protein product: CASSLGARLAWGETQYF.

This clonotype showed up many times. V is TRBV2 and J is TRBJ1-5, with 10 bases matching TRBD1. The germline V gene has CDR1 SNHLY and CDR2 FYNNEI. The CDR3 is made up of 15 amino acids. After removal of 4 bases from V and 4 bases from J, the junction contained 4 bases not matched to a gene. The DNA of the CDR3 is TGTGCCAGCAGTGGCCGGGACAGGGGAAATCAGCCCCAGCATTTT. It specifies CASSGRDRGNQPQHF.

This clonotype was detected many times. The J gene is TRBJ2-7, the V gene TRBV6-5, with 11 bases lining up with TRBD2. Trimming removed 0 bases from V and 3 bases from J; junction bases left unmatched: 10. CDR1 MNHEY and CDR2 SVGAGI come from the germline V gene. This CDR3 contains 18 residues. CDR3: CASSYSALAGGNVYEQYF. The DNA for the CDR3 is TGTGCCAGCAGTTACTCGGCGCTAGCGGGAGGAAACGTCTACGAGCAGTACTTC.

Only a few counts were recorded for this clonotype. The chain uses TRBV7-6 and TRBJ2-1, with 7 bases identical to TRBD2. The ends lost 6 bases at V and 0 bases at J; junction bases unmatched: 8. The CDR3 is 16 residues long. The germline gives CDR1 SGHVS, CDR2 FNYEAQ. The CDR3 loop is CASSSRSGTSYNEQFF. CDR3 DNA sequence: TGTGCCAGCAGTTCCAGGAGCGGGACCTCCTACAATGAGCAGTTCTTC.

This clonotype was observed a single time. A much bigger clone sits one base away, suggesting this may be a read error. The chain uses TRBV13 and TRBJ2-2; maybe TRBD2 (6 bases). Germline V gene lookup returns CDR1 PRHDT and CDR2 FYEKMQ (reference sequence). The CDR3 has 16 residues. The V end lost 5 bases, the J end lost 0 bases, and 13 bases lay between the germline ends. CDR3: CASSGLAGTNTGELFF. Written as DNA, the CDR3 is TGTGCCAGCAGCGGCCTTGCGGGGACGAACACCGGGGAGCTGTTTTTT.

The genes are TRBV14 and TRBJ2-2, with D possibly TRBD2 on 6 matching bases. CDR1 SGHDN and CDR2 FVKESK come from the germline V gene. V was clipped by 6 bases and J by 6 bases, with 14 bases between them. The CDR3 extends over 14 amino acids. The CDR3 region is CASRRGVLPGELFF. DNA of the CDR3: TGTGCCAGCAGGCGCGGGGTACTTCCCGGGGAGCTGTTTTTT.

The sample holds many counts of this clonotype. The V and J genes are TRBV28 and TRBJ2-5; D is perhaps TRBD2 (6 bases). With 8 bases removed from V and 2 bases from J, the gap between germline ends came to 18 bases. The CDR3 has 15 amino acids. Germline assignment: CDR1 MDHEN and CDR2 SYDVKM. In nucleotides, the CDR3 is TGTGCCAGCTTTTCCTTCTGGCGGGGTCAAGAGACCCAGTACTTC. It encodes CASFSFWRGQETQYF.

The chain recombines TRBV6-2 or TRBV6-3 with TRBJ2-1; D call uncertain. The ends were cut back, 6 bases at V and 7 bases at J, with 10 bases in the middle. This CDR3 region has 12 residues. CDR1 is MNHEY and CDR2 is SVGEGT in the germline V gene. The CDR3 loop is CASRVSGNEQFF. The CDR3, as DNA: TGTGCCAGCAGAGTTTCTGGGAATGAGCAGTTCTTC.

This clonotype was detected many times. The chain recombines TRBV6-1 with TRBJ2-7; possible D gene TRBD2, 5 bases. CDR1 is MNHNS and CDR2 is SASEGT in the germline V gene. V shed 5 bases and J shed 3 bases, with 14 bases lying between them. This CDR3 spans 14 amino acids. Written as DNA, the CDR3 is TGTGCCAGCAGTTATGGTGGGAGTGACTACGAGCAGTACTTC. Residues: CASSYGGSDYEQYF.

The gene calls are TRBV19 and TRBJ2-5, with 10 bases lining up with TRBD1. V shed 3 bases, J shed 5 bases, and the junction held 6 bases outside the gene matches. Germline-derived CDR1 and CDR2 are LNHDA and SQIVND (reference sequence). This CDR3 has 15 amino acids. In nucleotides, the CDR3 is TGTGCCAGTAGTATGACAGGGACAGGGGCGGAGACCCAGTACTTC. Translation: CASSMTGTGAETQYF.

This clonotype was counted a few times. A much larger clone is a single base away; this may be a read error. The chain carries TRBV6-1 and TRBJ1-2; TRBD1 matches at 9 bases. Germline CDR1 is MNHNS and CDR2 is SASEGT. V gave up 9 bases and J gave up 4 bases; unmatched junction bases: 6. The CDR3 contains 13 residues. The CDR3 is CARRQGGGYGYTF. CDR3 DNA: TGTGCCAGACGACAGGGGGGGGGCTATGGCTACACCTTC.

In its sample, this clonotype was seen a few times. The rearrangement joins TRBV20-1 to TRBJ2-2, with a possible D match to TRBD2 (6 bases). CDR1 and CDR2 from the germline V gene are DFQATT and SNEGSKA (reference sequence). The CDR3 spans 11 residues. The V gene lost 4 bases and the J gene lost 6 bases, with 6 bases spanning the gap. The CDR3 region is CSAIAAGELFF. The CDR3 DNA reads TGCAGTGCTATAGCGGCCGGGGAGCTGTTTTTT.

In its sample, this clonotype was seen many times. The rearrangement joins TRBV27 to TRBJ2-7; 7 bases agree with TRBD2. This CDR3 has 15 amino acids. Germline CDR1 MNHEY, CDR2 SMNVEV (reference sequence). V shed 4 bases and J 7 bases; nucleotides not matched to a gene: 13. The CDR3 region is CASSSTSPPYGEQYF. The CDR3 nucleotides are TGTGCCAGCAGTTCGACTAGCCCCCCGTACGGAGAGCAGTACTTC.

This clonotype was seen many times. The DNA of the CDR3 is TGTGCCAGCAGTGCACACAAAAATCGGACGGGGGGACTGCCGGCCTACGAGCAGTACTTC. Protein product: CASSAHKNRTGGLPAYEQYF. The chain couples TRBV2 to TRBJ2-7, with 7 bases that match TRBD2. This CDR3 is built from 20 residues. Germline-derived CDR1 and CDR2 are SNHLY and FYNNEI. Trimming cost V 4 bases and J 2 bases; bases outside gene matches: 23. Complete variable domain (other parts from reference TRBV2 and TRBJ2-7): EPEVTQTPSHQVTQMGQEVILRCVPISNHLYFYWYRQILGQKVEFLVSFYNNEISEKSEIFDDQFSVERPDGSNFTLKIRSTKLEDSAMYFCASSAHKNRTGGLPAYEQYFGPGTRLTVT.

This clonotype occurred a few times. The gene calls are TRBV5-1 and TRBJ2-7; 8 bases are shared with TRBD2. V lost 1 base to trimming and J lost 6 bases; unmatched junction nucleotides: 9. Germline-derived CDR1 and CDR2 are SGHRS and YFSETQ. The CDR3 has 15 amino acids. The DNA for the CDR3 is TGCGCCAGCAGCTTGTCGGGGGGGGACGAGGCCGAGCAGTACTTC. As protein: CASSLSGGDEAEQYF.

This clonotype occurred many times. The chain uses TRBV10-3 and TRBJ2-7; 11 bases are a match to TRBD2. The CDR3 totals 16 residues. CDR1 is ENHRY and CDR2 is SYGVKD in the germline V gene. V lost 3 bases and J lost 4; bases outside the gene matches: 8. The CDR3 loop reads CAISEGASGRMYEQYF. The CDR3 coding sequence is TGTGCCATCAGTGAAGGGGCTAGCGGGAGGATGTACGAGCAGTACTTC.

This clonotype was counted many times. The chain couples TRBV2 to TRBJ2-7, with TRBD1 matching over 10 bases. J gave up 5 bases and V 6 bases, and 13 bases lay outside the gene matches. The CDR3 has 16 residues. The germline gives CDR1 SNHLY, CDR2 FYNNEI. CDR3 nucleotide sequence: TGTGCCAGCAGCCGAGACCGCCCGGGACAGGGGAACGAGCAGTACTTC. Protein sequence: CASSRDRPGQGNEQYF. The entire variable domain, with the rest obtained from reference TRBV2 and TRBJ2-7, is as follows: EPEVTQTPSHQVTQMGQEVILRCVPISNHLYFYWYRQILGQKVEFLVSFYNNEISEKSEIFDDQFSVERPDGSNFTLKIRSTKLEDSAMYFCASSRDRPGQGNEQYFGPGTRLTVT.

The V and J genes are TRBV7-9 and TRBJ2-3, with 8 nucleotides matching TRBD1. The CDR3 covers 15 residues. Trimming at V came to 5 bases and at J to 5 bases, leaving 9 bases not matched to a gene. Germline values: CDR1 SEHNR, CDR2 FQNEAQ (reference sequence). CDR3 in DNA: TGTGCCAGCAGCACAGAACAGGGGGTGATAGATACGCAGTATTTT. It yields the protein CASSTEQGVIDTQYF. Full variable domain (missing parts from reference TRBV7-9 and TRBJ2-3): DTGVSQNPRHKITKRGQNVTFRCDPISEHNRLYWYRQTLGQGPEFLTYFQNEAQLEKSRLLSDRFSAERPKGSFSTLEIQRTEQGDSAMYLCASSTEQGVIDTQYFGPGTRLTVL.

In this sample, this clonotype turned up many times. The junction and the germline gene differ at one end; a read error may be behind it. The rearrangement links TRBV7-7 to TRBJ2-5; D is possibly TRBD1 or TRBD2 (5 bases each). The V gene's germline CDR1 is SSHAT and CDR2 FNYEAQ (reference sequence). This CDR3 is built from 14 residues. The CDR3 reads CASSQPGPQETQYF. CDR3 sequence (DNA): TGTGCTAGCAGCCAACCGGGACCCCAAGAGACCCAGTACTTC.

The genes are TRBV6-1 and TRBJ2-1, with TRBD1 identical over 12 bases. V shed 6 bases, J shed 8 bases, and the junction held 5 bases outside the gene matches. Per germline, CDR1 MNHNS and CDR2 SASEGT. The CDR3 extends over 14 amino acids. CDR3 nucleotide sequence: TGTGCCAGCAGAATGGGACAGGGGGCGCATGAGCAGTTCTTC. Encoded protein: CASRMGQGAHEQFF.

Many counts were recorded for this clonotype. J is TRBJ2-7 and V is TRBV19; D is undetermined. Germline V gene data show CDR1 as LNHDA and CDR2 as SQIVND (reference sequence). The CDR3 runs to 13 residues. With 8 bases removed from V and 2 bases from J, the gap between germline ends came to 13 bases. The chain's CDR3 is CASSNPATYEQYF. For the CDR3, the DNA is TGTGCCAGTTCTAACCCTGCTACCTACGAGCAGTACTTC.